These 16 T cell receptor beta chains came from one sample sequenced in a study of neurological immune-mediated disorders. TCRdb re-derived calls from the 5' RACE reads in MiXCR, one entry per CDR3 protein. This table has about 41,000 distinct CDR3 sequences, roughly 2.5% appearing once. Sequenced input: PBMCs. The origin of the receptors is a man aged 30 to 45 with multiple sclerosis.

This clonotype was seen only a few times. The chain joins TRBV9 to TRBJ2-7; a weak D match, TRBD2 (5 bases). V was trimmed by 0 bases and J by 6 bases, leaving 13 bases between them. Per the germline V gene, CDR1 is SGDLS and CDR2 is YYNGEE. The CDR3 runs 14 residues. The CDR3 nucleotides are TGTGCCAGCAGCGTAGTATCTAGCAGTGGCGAGCAGTACTTC. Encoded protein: CASSVVSSSGEQYF.

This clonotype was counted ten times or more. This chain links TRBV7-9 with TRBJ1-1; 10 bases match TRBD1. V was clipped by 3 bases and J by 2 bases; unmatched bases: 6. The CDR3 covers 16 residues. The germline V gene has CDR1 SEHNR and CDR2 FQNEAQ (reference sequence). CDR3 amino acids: CASSLKLTGGNTEAFF. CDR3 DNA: TGTGCCAGCAGCTTGAAGCTGACAGGGGGCAACACTGAAGCTTTCTTT.

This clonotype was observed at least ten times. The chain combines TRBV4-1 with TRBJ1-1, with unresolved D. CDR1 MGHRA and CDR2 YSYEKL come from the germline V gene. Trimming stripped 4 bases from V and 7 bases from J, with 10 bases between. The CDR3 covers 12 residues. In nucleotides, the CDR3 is TGCGCCAGCAGCCGAGGACGTAATGAAGCTTTCTTT. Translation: CASSRGRNEAFF.

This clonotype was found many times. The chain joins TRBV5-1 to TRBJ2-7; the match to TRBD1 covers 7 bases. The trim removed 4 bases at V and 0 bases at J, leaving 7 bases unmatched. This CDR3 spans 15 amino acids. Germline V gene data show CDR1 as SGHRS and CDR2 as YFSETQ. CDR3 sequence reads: CASSAGQAYSYEQYF. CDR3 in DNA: TGCGCCAGCAGCGCCGGACAGGCCTACTCCTACGAGCAGTACTTC.

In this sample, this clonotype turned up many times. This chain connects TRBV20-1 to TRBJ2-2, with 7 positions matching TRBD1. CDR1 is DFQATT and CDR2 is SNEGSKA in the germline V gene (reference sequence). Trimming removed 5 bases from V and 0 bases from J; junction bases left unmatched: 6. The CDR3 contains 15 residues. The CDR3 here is CSASAGTANTGELFF. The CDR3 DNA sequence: TGCAGTGCTTCAGCCGGGACAGCGAACACCGGGGAGCTGTTTTTT.

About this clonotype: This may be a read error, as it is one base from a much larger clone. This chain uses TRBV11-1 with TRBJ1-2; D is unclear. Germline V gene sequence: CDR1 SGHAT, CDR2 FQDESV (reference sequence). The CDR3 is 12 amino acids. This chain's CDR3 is CDSSGEDYGYTF. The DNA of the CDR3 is TGTGACAGCAGCGGGGAAGACTATGGCTACACCTTC.

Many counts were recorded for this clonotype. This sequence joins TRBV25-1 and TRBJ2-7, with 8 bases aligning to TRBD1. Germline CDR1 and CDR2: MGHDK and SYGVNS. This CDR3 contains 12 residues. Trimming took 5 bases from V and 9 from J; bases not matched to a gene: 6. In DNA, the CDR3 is TGTGCCAGCAGTTTTGGACAGGGCGGGCAGTACTTC. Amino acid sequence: CASSFGQGGQYF.

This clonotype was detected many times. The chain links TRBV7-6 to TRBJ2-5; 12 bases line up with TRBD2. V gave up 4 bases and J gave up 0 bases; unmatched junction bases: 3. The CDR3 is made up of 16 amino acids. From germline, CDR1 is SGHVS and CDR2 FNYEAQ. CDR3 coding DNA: TGTGCCAGCAGCTCCGGACTAGCGGGGTACCAAGAGACCCAGTACTTC. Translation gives CASSSGLAGYQETQYF.

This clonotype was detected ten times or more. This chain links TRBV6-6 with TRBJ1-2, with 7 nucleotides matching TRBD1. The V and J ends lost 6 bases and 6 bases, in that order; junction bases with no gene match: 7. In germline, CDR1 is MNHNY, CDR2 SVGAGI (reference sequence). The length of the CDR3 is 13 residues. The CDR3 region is CASREQGWNGYTF. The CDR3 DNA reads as TGTGCCAGCAGGGAACAGGGGTGGAATGGCTACACCTTC.

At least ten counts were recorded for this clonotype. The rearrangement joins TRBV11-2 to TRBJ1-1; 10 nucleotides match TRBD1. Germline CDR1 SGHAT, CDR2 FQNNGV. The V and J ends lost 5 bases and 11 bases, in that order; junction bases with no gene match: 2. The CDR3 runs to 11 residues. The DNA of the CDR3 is TGTGCCAGCAGCGCGGGACAGGGGGCTTTCTTT. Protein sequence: CASSAGQGAFF.

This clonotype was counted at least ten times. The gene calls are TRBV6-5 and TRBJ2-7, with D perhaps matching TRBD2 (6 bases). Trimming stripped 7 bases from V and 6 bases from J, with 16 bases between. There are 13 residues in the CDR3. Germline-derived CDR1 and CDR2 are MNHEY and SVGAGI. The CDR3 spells CASKRDFPSEQYF. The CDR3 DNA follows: TGTGCCAGCAAGAGGGACTTTCCGAGCGAGCAGTACTTC.

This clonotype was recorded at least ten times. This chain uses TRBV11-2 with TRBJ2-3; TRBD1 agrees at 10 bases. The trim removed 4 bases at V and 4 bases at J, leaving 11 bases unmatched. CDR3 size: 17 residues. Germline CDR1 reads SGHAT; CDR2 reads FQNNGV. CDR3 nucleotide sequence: TGTGCCAGCAGCTCGGGGGGAGCGACAGGGGGCCCAGATACGCAGTATTTT. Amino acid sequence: CASSSGGATGGPDTQYF.

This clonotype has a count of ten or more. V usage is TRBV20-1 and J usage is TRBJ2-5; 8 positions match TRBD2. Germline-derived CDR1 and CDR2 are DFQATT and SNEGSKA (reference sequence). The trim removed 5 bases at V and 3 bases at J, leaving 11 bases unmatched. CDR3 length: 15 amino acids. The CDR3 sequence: CSAGKLAAGEETQYF. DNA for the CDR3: TGCAGTGCTGGAAAACTAGCGGCCGGGGAAGAGACCCAGTACTTC.

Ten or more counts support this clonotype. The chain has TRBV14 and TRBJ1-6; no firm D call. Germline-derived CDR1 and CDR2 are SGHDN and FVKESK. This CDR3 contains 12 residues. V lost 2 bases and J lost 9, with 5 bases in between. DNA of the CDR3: TGTGCCAGCAGCCAACCCGGTTCACCCCTCCACTTT. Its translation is CASSQPGSPLHF.

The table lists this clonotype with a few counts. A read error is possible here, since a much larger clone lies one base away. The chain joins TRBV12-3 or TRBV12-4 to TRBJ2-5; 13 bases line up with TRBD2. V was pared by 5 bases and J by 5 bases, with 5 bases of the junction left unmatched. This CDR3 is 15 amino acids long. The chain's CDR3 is CASSNGTSGVETQYF. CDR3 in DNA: TGTGCCAGCAGTAACGGGACTAGCGGGGTCGAGACCCAGTACTTC.

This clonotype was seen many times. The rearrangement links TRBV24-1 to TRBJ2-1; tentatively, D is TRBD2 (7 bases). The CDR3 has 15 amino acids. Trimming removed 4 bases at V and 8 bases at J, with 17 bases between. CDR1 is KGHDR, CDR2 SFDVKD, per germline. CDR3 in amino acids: CATSDAGAASHEQFF. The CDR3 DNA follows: TGTGCCACCAGTGACGCGGGGGCAGCGAGTCATGAGCAGTTCTTC.